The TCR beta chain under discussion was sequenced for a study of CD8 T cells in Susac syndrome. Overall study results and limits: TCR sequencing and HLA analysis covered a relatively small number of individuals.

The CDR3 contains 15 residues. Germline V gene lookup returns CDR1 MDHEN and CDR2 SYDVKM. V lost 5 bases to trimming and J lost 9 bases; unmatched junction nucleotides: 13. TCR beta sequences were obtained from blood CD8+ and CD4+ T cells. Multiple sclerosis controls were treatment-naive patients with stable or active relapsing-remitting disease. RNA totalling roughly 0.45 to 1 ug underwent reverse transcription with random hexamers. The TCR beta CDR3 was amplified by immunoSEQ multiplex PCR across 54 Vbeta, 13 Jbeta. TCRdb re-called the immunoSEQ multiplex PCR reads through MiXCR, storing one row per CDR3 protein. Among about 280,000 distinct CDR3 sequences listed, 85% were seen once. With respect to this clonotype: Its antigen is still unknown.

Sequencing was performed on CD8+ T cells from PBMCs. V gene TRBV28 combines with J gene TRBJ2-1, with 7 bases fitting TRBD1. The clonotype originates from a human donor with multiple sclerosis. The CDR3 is CASSLGQDRVGEQFF. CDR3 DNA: TGTGCCAGCAGTCTAGGACAGGACCGGGTCGGTGAGCAGTTCTTC.